This entry concerns a single T cell receptor beta chain. Its specificity is unknown. Repertoires were generated with immunoSEQ multiplex PCR, while TCRdb's copy carries only in-frame clones and drops some. This sample has some 83,000 clones, with roughly 94% found just once. This record comes from a study of cytomegalovirus exposure and HLA in healthy donors. The study, taken as a whole, reports: In the 120 validation repertoires, a later analysis found that first-cohort TCR clusters tended to co-occur. TCR beta chains numbering 150 to 200 were designated cytomegalovirus-associated.

With V trimmed by 5 bases and J by 4 bases, 11 bases remained unmatched. Germline V gene sequence: CDR1 ENHRY, CDR2 SYGVKD. The CDR3 totals 15 residues. The rearrangement joins TRBV10-3 to TRBJ2-7, with 7 bases lining up with TRBD1. This sequence originates from a woman aged 18-35 years in good health and CMV-seropositive. Sequencing was carried out using PBMCs. DNA for the CDR3: TGTGCCATCAGTTTCACCGGGACAGACTCTTACGAGCAGTACTTC. Protein sequence: CAISFTGTDSYEQYF.